This T cell receptor beta chain was obtained from a study of shared clonotypes between healthy human individuals (TCRdb year 2020). Background for the entire study: A few men and a couple of women, aged 18 to 49 years, made up the cohort. For each donor, three plates each were used for CD4 naive and CD4 memory, two plates were used for CD8 naive, and one plate was used for CD8 memory. To estimate repertoire size and how much clonotype sharing occurs between individuals, the study deeply sequenced the blood TCR repertoires of about five healthy adults. Libraries were prepared and TCR repertoires were sequenced by different laboratories using diverse techniques, in order to increase sequencing depth and limit assay-specific biases. Between about 0.8 and 9 billion PBMCs per donor were obtained by leukapheresis. What the study reported, not specific to this receptor: Pairwise subsampling indicated that sequencing depth was expected to affect the degree of clonotype sharing among donors. Compared with non-shared clonotypes, the clonotypes found in all four sorted-subset donors had higher generation probabilities. Rarefaction of sorted-subset datasets indicated incomplete sequencing despite the large sequencing depth. Larger estimated clonotype richness was generally found for naive subsets than for memory subsets. When a few donors were compared, the shared fraction of clonotypes was around 5% for naive CD4, more than 3% for naive CD8, more than 2% for memory CD4, and under 0.5% for memory CD8. Sampling was restricted to blood, and TCR repertoires in tissues likely differ from the TCR repertoires found in blood. Because the study included only a small number of donors, the genetic and exposure-history diversity represented was limited.

V was cut back by 0 bases and J by 8 bases, leaving a gap of 13 bases between them. CDR1 and CDR2 are read off the germline V gene (reference sequence) as GTSNPN and SVGIG. The cysteine opens and the phenylalanine closes a CDR3 of 13 amino acids. Only the CDR3 DNA stays, 39 bases, in frame from base 1. TCR CDR3 regions were amplified from genomic DNA by multiplex PCR using the deep immunoSEQ assay. Extracted genomic DNA from each cell subset was distributed evenly across all wells of several immunoSEQ 96-well plates, and each plate was treated as a replicate. Each replicate PCR for sorted subsets received around 200 ng genomic DNA, equal to about 30,000 T cell genomes. The purified libraries were quantified using a Qubit 3.0 fluorometer, sized with a Bioanalyzer 2100, and then quantified again using the KAPA Library Quantification kit. Every immunoSEQ 96-well plate was sequenced on a separate single-read 150-cycle Illumina NextSeq 550 flow cell. Per the authors' processing: Because the immunoSEQ output held only junctional sequences and lacked quality scores, the filtering could not match the filtering applied to full-length reads. To assign V/J genes and CDR3, sequences were annotated against IMGT germline references using PyIR, a Python wrapper for IgBLAST v1.9. Reads were filtered out if the reads had weak V/J assignments (E-value above 1e-6), no CDR3, stop codons, out-of-frame junctions, or ambiguous translated residues. V3J clonotypes were defined as sequences sharing the same inferred V gene, J gene, and CDR3 amino acid sequence. Percentage overlap between repertoires was computed as shared unique clonotypes divided by the size of the smaller repertoire. Three approaches were used to assess repertoire richness: RTK rarefaction, the Chao1 estimator, and Recon v2.1 estimates of unobserved clonotypes. Generation probabilities for all TCRbeta clonotypes obtained by the gDNA method from a handful of donors were computed using OLGA. TCRdb stores this immuneACCESS table with in-frame sequences only. Part of the clones is absent; in the studies checked, under half of the shortfall reflects unresolved V genes, and no reason is known for the rest. The DNA was the basis for D and trimming; V, J and clone size are from that table. A total of 100,000 or so clones appear in this sample, more than 65% of them only once. Of the sample, 24% falls within the top ten clones.

Donors were healthy HIV-negative adults with no recently reported acute infections or vaccinations. Every donor was a Caucasian adult residing in Nashville, Tennessee, USA. CD8 memory samples consisted of magnetically selected CD45RO+ cells combined with CCR7-negative CD45RA+ effector memory (TemRA) cells. Blood was obtained by leukapheresis, after which PBMCs were separated by Ficoll-Histopaque density gradient centrifugation and cryopreserved in liquid nitrogen vapor phase. Purity and quantity of every magnetically sorted T cell population were checked by analytical flow cytometry. From each sorted fraction, genomic DNA was isolated and quantified by UV absorbance on a Nanodrop 2000c. About this clone itself: Its antigen is not yet known. One base away there is no much larger clone; base qualities are not given.

Specimen: memory CD8+ T cells sorted from blood. Taken with the paper, the label for cell subset or site translates to: CD45RO+ cells pooled with CCR7-negative TemRA cells. This clonotype was obtained from a woman in her thirties in good health. This chain joins TRBV30 to TRBJ1-2, with the D gene not confidently named. The nucleotide sequence is given as TGTGCCTGGAGTGTCGGAGTGGGTAGGGGCTACACCTTC. This yields the protein CAWSVGVGRGYTF.